The clone carrying this T cell receptor (beta chain) has only a few counts. The target antigen is unknown. MiXCR was run by TCRdb on the reads, yielding one entry per CDR3 protein. The data contain just under 550,000 distinct CDR3 sequences, approximately 26% of them singletons. This specimen comes from a study of T cell repertoires in cytomegalovirus infection. Study at large: Public signatures in TCR beta pointed to CMV infection and matching HLA type.

Study conclusions and caveats: Based on cumulative public TCR beta family frequency, carriers of CMV plus the relevant HLA were identified. There were HLA-C-restricted CMV-specific TCR beta clonotypes dominating the ex vivo response.

This CDR3 comprises 17 residues. Trimming took 7 bases from V and 0 from J; bases not matched to a gene: 12. The sequence was collected from a human donor in good health (CMV status not recorded). Some clones in this sample may be carry-over from other donors' samples. Sequencing was carried out using PBMCs. This chain uses TRBV12-3 or TRBV12-4 with TRBJ2-1; 7 bases match TRBD1. As DNA, the CDR3 is TGTGCCAGCACCGGGACAGTCAGCGGTGGCTCCTACAATGAGCAGTTCTTC. Protein sequence: CASTGTVSGGSYNEQFF.